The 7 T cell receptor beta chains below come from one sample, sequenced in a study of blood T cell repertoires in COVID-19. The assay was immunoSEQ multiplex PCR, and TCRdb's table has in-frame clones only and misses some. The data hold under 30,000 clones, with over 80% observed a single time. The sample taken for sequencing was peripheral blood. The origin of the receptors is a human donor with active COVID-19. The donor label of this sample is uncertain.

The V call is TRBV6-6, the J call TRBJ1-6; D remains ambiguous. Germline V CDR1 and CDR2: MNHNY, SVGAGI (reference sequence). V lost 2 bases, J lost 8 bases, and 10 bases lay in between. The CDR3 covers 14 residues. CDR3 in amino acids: CASSYPERDSPLHF. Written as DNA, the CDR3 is TGTGCCAGCAGTTACCCGGAACGGGATTCACCCCTCCACTTT.

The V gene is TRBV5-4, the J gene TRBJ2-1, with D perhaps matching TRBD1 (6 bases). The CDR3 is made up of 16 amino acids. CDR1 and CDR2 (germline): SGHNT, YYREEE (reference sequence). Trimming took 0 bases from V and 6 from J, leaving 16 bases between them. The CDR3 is CASSLALGALSNEQFF. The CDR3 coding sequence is TGTGCCAGCAGCTTGGCCCTGGGGGCCCTTTCCAATGAGCAGTTCTTC. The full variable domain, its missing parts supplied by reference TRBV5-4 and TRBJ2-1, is ETGVTQSPTHLIKTRGQQVTLRCSSQSGHNTVSWYQQALGQGPQFIFQYYREEENGRGNFPPRFSGLQFPNYSSELNVNALELDDSALYLCASSLALGALSNEQFFGPGTRLTVL.

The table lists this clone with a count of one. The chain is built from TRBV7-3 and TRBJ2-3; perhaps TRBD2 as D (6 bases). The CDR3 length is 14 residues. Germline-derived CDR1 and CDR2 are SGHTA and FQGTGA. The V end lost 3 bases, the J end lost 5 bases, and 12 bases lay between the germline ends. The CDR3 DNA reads TGTGCCAGCAGCTTCGGAGGGCTAGAAGATACGCAGTATTTT. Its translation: CASSFGGLEDTQYF.

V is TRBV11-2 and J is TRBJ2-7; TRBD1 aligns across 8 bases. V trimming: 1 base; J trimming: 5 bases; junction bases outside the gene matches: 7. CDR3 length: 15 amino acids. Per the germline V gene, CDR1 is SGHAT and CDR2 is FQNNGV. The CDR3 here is CASSLVRTGNNEQYF. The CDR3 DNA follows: TGTGCCAGCAGCTTAGTTAGGACAGGGAACAACGAGCAGTACTTC.

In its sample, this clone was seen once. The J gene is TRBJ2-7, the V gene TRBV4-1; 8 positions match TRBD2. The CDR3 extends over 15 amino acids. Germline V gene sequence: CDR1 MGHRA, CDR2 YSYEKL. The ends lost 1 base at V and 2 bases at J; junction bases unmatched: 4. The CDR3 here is CASSQVSGSPYEQYF. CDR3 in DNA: TGCGCCAGCAGCCAAGTAAGCGGGAGCCCCTACGAGCAGTACTTC.

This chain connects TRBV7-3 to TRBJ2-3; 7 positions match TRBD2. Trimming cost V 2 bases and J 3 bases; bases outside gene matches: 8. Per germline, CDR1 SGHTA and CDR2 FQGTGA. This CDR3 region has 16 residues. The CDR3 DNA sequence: TGTGCCAGCAGCTTATATGGCGGGAGAGAGACAGATACGCAGTATTTT. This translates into CASSLYGGRETDTQYF.

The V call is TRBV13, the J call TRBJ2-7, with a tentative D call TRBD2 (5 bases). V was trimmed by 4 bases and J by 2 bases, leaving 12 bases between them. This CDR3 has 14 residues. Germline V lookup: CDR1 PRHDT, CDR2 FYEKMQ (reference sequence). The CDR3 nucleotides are TGTGCCAGCAGCTCCATGACTAAAACCTACGAGCAGTACTTC. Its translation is CASSSMTKTYEQYF. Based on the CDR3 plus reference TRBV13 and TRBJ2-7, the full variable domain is AAGVIQSPRHLIKEKRETATLKCYPIPRHDTVYWYQQGPGQDPQFLISFYEKMQSDKGSIPDRFSAQQFSDYHSELNMSSLELGDSALYFCASSSMTKTYEQYFGPGTRLTVT.